Here is one T cell receptor beta chain with its context. Some clones are missing from TCRdb's copy, which holds only in-frame ones; the method was immunoSEQ multiplex PCR. The data hold hundreds of thousands of clones, with 88% observed a single time. This specimen belongs to a study of blood T cell repertoires in COVID-19. Study-wide background: Specimens from acute and convalescent COVID-19 originated in the United States, Italy and Spain.

Germline V lookup: CDR1 SQVTM, CDR2 ANQGSEA. V dropped 7 bases and J dropped 5; count of bases not matched to a gene: 5. The CDR3 totals 12 residues. This rearrangement joins TRBV29-1 to TRBJ2-1; 7 nucleotides align to TRBD2. The specimen was PBMCs or T cells enriched from blood (not recorded which). The TCR was taken from a woman aged 50 to 65 who had recovered from COVID-19. The CDR3 loop is CSAGAGDNEQFF. The DNA of the CDR3 is TGCAGCGCTGGGGCGGGGGACAATGAGCAGTTCTTC.